These 19 T cell receptor delta chains came from one sample sequenced in a study of DNA immune sequencing with unique molecular identifiers. A 32-plex genomic DNA assay used primers for all 8 TRDV and 4 TRDJ genes. In around 3 barcoding PCR cycles, molecules received a 12-nucleotide UMI, then adapter PCR followed. TCRdb reprocessed the multiplex PCR reads through CATT. The sample lists about 800 delta-chain clones, under 4% seen once, with 67% in the top ten. Sequenced sample: gamma-delta T cells from PBMCs. The receptors derive from a human donor in good health.

Of note for this clone: A far larger clone is just one base off, so this is likely a read error. No J gene was assigned, while the V gene was called as TRDV2; TRDD3 is taken as the D call from the table, unchecked against the DNA. The CDR3 runs 21 residues. The germline CDR1 and CDR2 sequences are GEAIGNYY and EKD. CDR3 nucleotide sequence: TGTGCCTGTGACACCGGATGGGGGATACCAGACCGCCCCTGGGACACCCGACAGATGATTTTC. Translation: CACDTGWGIPDRPWDTRQMIF.

This clone is labeled as medium-sized. The chain joins TRDV2 to TRDJ1, with 13 bases matching TRDD3. Germline CDR1 is GEAIGNYY and CDR2 is EKD. The length of the CDR3 is 19 residues. J gave up 3 bases and V 1 base, and 13 bases lay outside the gene matches. The CDR3 DNA reads as TGTGCCTGTGACACTCTCCGTACTGGGGGATACGGGAGCTCCGATAAACTCATCTTT. This encodes CACDTLRTGGYGSSDKLIF.

Of note for this clone: A much more abundant neighbour one base away suggests this may be a read error. This chain links TRDV1 with TRDJ1, with TRDD3 matching over 8 bases. No J segment appears in TCRdb, so it was assigned here by matching the sequence to germline. The CDR3 runs 23 residues. From germline, CDR1 is TSWWSYY and CDR2 QGS. The CDR3 bases are TGTGCTCTTGGGGTCCCTCGTGGGATACGTCGATGGGGTCCGGGTGGTCACACCGAAAAACTCATCTTT. Translation gives CALGVPRGIRRWGPGGHTEKLIF.

Regarding this clone: This likely reflects a read error, since a far larger clone is one base away. Other DNA sequences from this sample encode an identical CDR3 as well. The chain links TRDV2 to TRDJ1, with TRDD3 matching over 9 bases. The germline CDR1 and CDR2 sequences are GEAIGNYY and EKD. The CDR3 contains 20 residues. The V and J ends lost 1 base and 10 bases, in that order; junction bases with no gene match: 27. The CDR3 sequence is CACDTLTGGYLRGEPQVLIF. CDR3 sequence (DNA): TGTGCCTGTGACACATTAACCGGGGGATACTTAAGGGGGGAGCCCCAAGTACTCATCTTT.

Comment on this clone: This probably arose from a read error, given a far larger clone one base away. Additional DNA sequences in this sample encode the identical CDR3. The V gene is TRDV2, the J gene TRDJ1, with 10 bases fitting TRDD3. With 1 base clipped from V and 4 bases from J, the junction kept 11 bases outside the gene matches. The germline V gene encodes CDR1 GEAIGNYY and CDR2 EKD. This CDR3 spans 17 amino acids. The CDR3 bases are TGTGCCTGTGACACACTGGGGGATGGGGACGGTAGCGATAAACTCATCTTT. Translated, it gives CACDTLGDGDGSDKLIF.

With respect to this clone: For this DNA, TCRdb reports the protein of a much larger clone, which diverges at residue 12, most likely from a read error; the protein presented here is translated directly from the DNA. The J gene was recorded as TRDJ1; no V gene was called; TRDD3, the D gene given by the table, was not confirmed from the DNA. The CDR3 spans 17 residues. The CDR3 region is CACDTVGVGRDPDKLIF. The CDR3 bases are TGTGCCTGTGACACCGTGGGCGTAGGTAGGGACCCCGATAAACTCATCTTT.

Judged by abundance, this clone is medium-sized. The rearrangement links TRDV2 to TRDJ1; 10 nucleotides align to TRDD3. CDR3 size: 19 residues. Germline V gene data show CDR1 as GEAIGNYY and CDR2 as EKD. Trimming at V came to 1 base and at J to 0 bases, leaving 13 bases not matched to a gene. CDR3 region: CACDTPWKGGYADTDKLIF. The DNA of the CDR3 is TGTGCCTGTGACACACCGTGGAAAGGGGGATACGCAGACACCGATAAACTCATCTTT.

As regards this clone: It differs at one base from a far larger clone, so likely a read error. The V and J genes are TRDV2 and TRDJ1, with D perhaps matching TRDD3 (5 bases). The CDR3 spans 18 residues. Germline lookup yields CDR1 GEAIGNYY and CDR2 EKD. V dropped 3 bases and J dropped 3 bases, with 25 bases sitting between them. The CDR3 DNA follows: TGTGCCTGTGACCACATAGGAGGGGGTTCGCATACACCCGATAAACTCATCTTT. Protein sequence: CACDHIGGGSHTPDKLIF.

Concerning this clone: The translation of this DNA and the TCRdb protein of a much larger clone differ at residue 4, probably owing to a read error; the protein shown here is translated from the DNA. The rearrangement links TRDV2 to TRDJ1; 12 bases are shared with TRDD3. The germline CDR1 and CDR2 sequences are GEAIGNYY and EKD. This CDR3 has 15 amino acids. The CDR3 nucleotides read TGTGCCTGTGGCACCCTTACTGGGGGATACAAGGAACTCATCTTT. This translates into CACGTLTGGYKELIF.

This clone counts as large. The chain employs TRDV2 and TRDJ1, with D hard to call. Trimming took off 0 bases at V and 0 bases at J, with 7 bases between the two ends. The CDR3 extends over 14 amino acids. Germline CDR1 is GEAIGNYY and CDR2 is EKD. The CDR3 nucleotides are TGTGCCTGTGACACCGTGGAGTACACCGATAAACTCATCTTT. Amino acids: CACDTVEYTDKLIF.

As concerns this clone: A clone one base away is much larger, so this may be a read error. Distinct nucleotide sequences in the sample also encode this CDR3. The chain carries TRDV2 and TRDJ2, with TRDD3 matching over 8 bases. The V and J ends lost 0 bases and 6 bases, in that order; junction bases with no gene match: 14. Per germline, CDR1 GEAIGNYY and CDR2 EKD. The CDR3 has 18 residues. The CDR3 DNA follows: TGTGCCTGTGACACCTTGACAGGGGGATATGCATCATCAGCACAACTCTTCTTT. Protein product: CACDTLTGGYASSAQLFF.

This clone is large (0.1 to 1%). The chain has TRDV2 and TRDJ1; 11 nucleotides line up with TRDD3. Germline loops: CDR1 GEAIGNYY, CDR2 EKD. The CDR3 consists of 15 residues. Trimming at V came to 0 bases and at J to 7 bases, leaving 6 bases not matched to a gene. The CDR3 spells CACDTLGGYEGKLIF. The CDR3, as DNA: TGTGCCTGTGACACCCTTGGGGGATACGAGGGTAAACTCATCTTT.

This clone showed up just a few times. It is likely a read error: a sequence one base away is far more abundant. The same CDR3 can be traced to other DNA sequences in this sample. The V gene is TRDV2, the J gene TRDJ3, with 10 bases that match TRDD3. The CDR3 length is 22 residues. The V gene's germline CDR1 is GEAIGNYY and CDR2 EKD. The CDR3 DNA follows: TGTGCCTGTGACAACCCGCCAGTACTGGGGGATTCTAGCTCCTGGGACACCCGGCAGATGTTTTTC. Translating gives CACDNPPVLGDSSSWDTRQMFF.

This rearrangement joins TRDV2 to TRDJ2, with D tentatively TRDD3 (6 bases). There are 17 residues in the CDR3. V was cut by 0 bases and J by 0 bases, with 13 bases left in between. Germline CDR1 GEAIGNYY, CDR2 EKD. Written as DNA, the CDR3 is TGTGCCTGTGACACCGTTGGGGGTAAAGCTTTGACAGCACAACTCTTCTTT. Translation gives CACDTVGGKALTAQLFF.

Comments on this clone: A far larger clone is a single base away, which makes a read error likely. The sample holds other DNA sequences that translate to the same CDR3. CDR3 in amino acids: CACDTVGGTRDKLIF. The CDR3 region has the DNA TGTGCCTGTGACACCGTCGGGGGTACTCGGGATAAACTCATCTTT. The J gene is TRDJ1, the V gene TRDV2, with D maybe TRDD3 (5 bases). The germline gives CDR1 GEAIGNYY, CDR2 EKD. CDR3 length equals 15 residues. The germline V and J ends were trimmed by 0 bases and 5 bases, with 15 bases remaining between them.

As for this clone: A far larger clone lies a single base away; this is likely a read error. Other DNA sequences in this specimen translate into the identical CDR3. The genes are TRDV3 and TRDJ1, with 11 bases identical to TRDD3. This CDR3 has 17 amino acids. Germline lookup yields CDR1 TVYSNPD and CDR2 GDNSRS (reference sequence). Trimming cost V 4 bases and J 5 bases; bases outside gene matches: 18. CDR3 residues: CAYATFPAWGIPDKLIF. CDR3 in DNA: TGTGCCTACGCCACCTTTCCAGCCTGGGGGATACCAGATAAACTCATCTTT.

This clone was observed a few times. A read error likely explains this, since a far larger clone differs by one base. The chain joins TRDV2 to TRDJ1; the D is unclear. Germline V gives CDR1 GEAIGNYY, CDR2 EKD. The CDR3 is made up of 17 amino acids. CDR3 sequence (DNA): TGTGCCTGTGTCCACATCCCCCGCCGAGAGTACACCGATGAACTCATCTTT. This sequence encodes CACVHIPRREYTDELIF.

This clone was observed a handful of times. The protein TCRdb lists belongs to a much larger clone and differs from this DNA's translation at residue 4, which points to a read error; the protein shown is made from the DNA. The chain combines TRDV2 with TRDJ1; 12 bases align to TRDD3. There are 20 residues in the CDR3. CDR1 GEAIGNYY and CDR2 EKD come from the germline V gene. CDR3 protein: CACNTLTGGYLRGEPQVLIF. The CDR3 bases are TGTGCCTGTAACACATTAACTGGGGGATACTTAAGGGGGGAGCCCCAAGTACTCATCTTT.

By share, this clone counts as hyperexpanded. The sample contains more than one DNA sequence encoding this CDR3. The chain couples TRDV2 to TRDJ1, with D maybe TRDD3 (5 bases). The CDR3 consists of 18 residues. V lost 3 bases and J lost 3, with 25 bases in between. Germline V gene sequence: CDR1 GEAIGNYY, CDR2 EKD. The CDR3 loop is CACDHIGGGSRTPDKLIF. As DNA, the CDR3 is TGTGCCTGTGACCACATAGGAGGGGGTTCGCGTACACCCGATAAACTCATCTTT.